This TCR beta chain was observed in a study of T cell responses to AZD1222 COVID-19 vaccine. General study points: White British people made up most donors, females outnumbered males, and clonal diversity was possibly underestimated. Baseline seropositivity occurred in only a handful of AZD1222 recipients.

TCRdb's copy holds only in-frame clones and misses some; the assay was immunoSEQ multiplex PCR. The data contain about 150,000 clones, 90% of them singletons. This clone has a single count. Its antigen is not known. The V gene lost 0 bases and the J gene lost 4 bases, with 13 bases spanning the gap. CDR1 and CDR2 from the germline V gene are SGHNT and YYREEE (reference sequence). This CDR3 comprises 15 residues. Sequenced here: peripheral blood, sampled on day 0 of AZD1222 vaccination. The chain carries TRBV5-4 and TRBJ1-1, with D possibly matching TRBD1 (5 bases). The sequence was collected from an adult in good health. The CDR3 DNA follows: TGTGCCAGCAGCTTGGCCGGGACCGCGGGCACTGAAGCTTTCTTT. Amino acid sequence: CASSLAGTAGTEAFF. The full variable domain, its missing parts supplied by reference TRBV5-4 and TRBJ1-1, is ETGVTQSPTHLIKTRGQQVTLRCSSQSGHNTVSWYQQALGQGPQFIFQYYREEENGRGNFPPRFSGLQFPNYSSELNVNALELDDSALYLCASSLAGTAGTEAFFGQGTRLTVV.